These 8 T cell receptor beta chains came from one sample sequenced in a study of shared clonotypes between healthy human individuals (dated by TCRdb to about 2020). The library was produced with the immunoSEQ multiplex PCR assay. TCRdb holds this immuneACCESS table with in-frame rearrangements only. Some clones are missing; in checked studies, unresolved V genes explain under half, and the rest has no known cause. Here the sample has about 2.1 million clones; around 95% occur a single time. Clones ranked in the top ten supply approximately 1.7% of the sample. CD8 naive samples were CD45RO-negative cells positively selected for CCR7, giving a CD45RA+CCR7+ population that excluded TemRA cells. Sequenced input: naive CD8+ T cells from PBMCs. This specimen's cell subset or site label, interpreted: CD45RA+CCR7+. The source of these receptors is a man between 18 and 29 years old in good health. Some clones in this sample may be carry-over from other donors' samples.

The chain has TRBV10-2 and TRBJ2-2; no definite D call. CDR1 and CDR2 (germline): WSHSY, SAAADI. Trimming shortened V by 3 bases and J by 4 bases, and 9 bases separated the two germline ends. There are 14 residues in the CDR3. The CDR3 is CASSDSDITGELFF. CDR3 in DNA: TGCGCCAGCAGTGACTCCGACATCACCGGGGAGCTGTTTTTT.

The CDR3 is CASSLLFPGRTGELFF. CDR3 coding DNA: TGTGCCAGCAGTTTATTGTTCCCAGGGCGCACCGGGGAGCTGTTTTTT. J is TRBJ2-2 and V is TRBV27; maybe TRBD1 (5 bases). Germline V gene lookup returns CDR1 MNHEY and CDR2 SMNVEV (reference sequence). The CDR3 runs to 16 residues. V was pared by 1 base and J by 4 bases, with 13 bases between.

The chain couples TRBV28 to TRBJ2-7; 12 bases match TRBD2. CDR1 MDHEN and CDR2 SYDVKM come from the germline V gene. This CDR3 has 15 residues. V dropped 6 bases and J dropped 7; count of bases not matched to a gene: 10. The CDR3 region has the DNA TGTGCCAGCAGCCTCCCTAGCGGGAGGGCCCGGGAGCAGTACTTC. This sequence encodes CASSLPSGRAREQYF.

The chain joins TRBV15 to TRBJ2-4, with D unclear. Germline V gene lookup returns CDR1 LNHNV and CDR2 YYDKDF (reference sequence). V was clipped by 0 bases and J by 5 bases, with 11 bases between them. CDR3 length: 15 residues. The DNA of the CDR3 is TGTGCCACCAGCAGAGATAAGGACCTACAAAACATTCAGTACTTC. It is translated as CATSRDKDLQNIQYF. Using reference TRBV15 and TRBJ2-4 for the parts outside the CDR3, the full variable domain is DAMVIQNPRYQVTQFGKPVTLSCSQTLNHNVMYWYQQKSSQAPKLLFHYYDKDFNNEADTPDNFQSRRPNTSFCFLDIRSPGLGDTAMYLCATSRDKDLQNIQYFGAGTRLSVL.

This CDR3 is CSVYTGLTYEQYF. The CDR3 nucleotides are TGCAGCGTATATACAGGGCTAACCTACGAGCAGTACTTC. This chain connects TRBV29-1 to TRBJ2-7, with D possibly matching TRBD1 (6 bases). The germline V and J ends were trimmed by 6 bases and 2 bases, with 14 bases remaining between them. Germline V CDR1 and CDR2: SQVTM, ANQGSEA. CDR3 length: 13 amino acids.

The chain links TRBV12-5 to TRBJ2-6; D is unresolved. Germline values: CDR1 LGHNT, CDR2 FRNRAP. This CDR3 has 17 amino acids. V shed 0 bases and J shed 0 bases, with 9 bases lying between them. The CDR3 DNA follows: TGTGCTAGTGGTTTGGTAACAAGTAGCTCTGGGGCCAACGTCCTGACTTTC. Translating gives CASGLVTSSSGANVLTF.

This clone was counted once. V gene TRBV7-9 combines with J gene TRBJ2-1; TRBD2 agrees at 12 bases. Germline assignment: CDR1 SEHNR and CDR2 FQNEAQ (reference sequence). The CDR3 runs to 15 residues. V gave up 6 bases and J gave up 8 bases; unmatched junction bases: 8. CDR3 sequence reads: CASRELAGGDDEQFF. The DNA for the CDR3 is TGTGCCAGCAGGGAACTAGCGGGAGGAGACGATGAGCAGTTCTTC. Supplemented by reference TRBV7-9 and TRBJ2-1, the full variable domain reads DTGVSQNPRHKITKRGQNVTFRCDPISEHNRLYWYRQTLGQGPEFLTYFQNEAQLEKSRLLSDRFSAERPKGSFSTLEIQRTEQGDSAMYLCASRELAGGDDEQFFGPGTRLTVL.

This clone was recorded a few times. The CDR3 reads CASSLAYEQYF. CDR3 DNA sequence: TGTGCCAGCAGCCTAGCGTACGAGCAGTACTTC. The rearrangement joins TRBV25-1 to TRBJ2-7, with TRBD2 as a possible D gene (6 bases). This CDR3 contains 11 residues. Trimming took 6 bases from V and 4 from J, leaving 7 bases between them. CDR1 and CDR2 from the germline V gene are MGHDK and SYGVNS.